A single sample gave rise to the 3 T cell receptor beta chains below, sequenced in a study of cytomegalovirus exposure and HLA in healthy donors. PCR was performed using 60 Vbeta and 13 Jbeta primers. Using immunoSEQ multiplex PCR, the repertoire was profiled, and TCRdb retains in-frame clones only, with some absent. The table includes 97,000 or so clones, around 68% detected once. Sequences were obtained from PBMCs. These receptors all come from a man aged 50 to 60 in good health and CMV-seronegative.

The chain recombines TRBV27 with TRBJ1-5; 9 bases fit TRBD1. The CDR3 length is 14 residues. The V and J ends lost 6 bases and 4 bases, in that order; junction bases with no gene match: 4. Per germline, CDR1 MNHEY and CDR2 SMNVEV (reference sequence). The CDR3 DNA reads TGTGCCAGCAGGCCGGGACAGGGAAATCAGCCCCAGCATTTT. It translates to CASRPGQGNQPQHF.

V gene TRBV5-1 combines with J gene TRBJ1-1, with 12 bases that match TRBD1. Per germline, CDR1 SGHRS and CDR2 YFSETQ. J was trimmed by 3 bases and V by 4 bases; bases with no gene match: 10. The CDR3 is made up of 17 amino acids. DNA of the CDR3: TGCGCCAGCAGCCTGGGGACAGGGGGCGTTAGGGACACTGAAGCTTTCTTT. Its translation is CASSLGTGGVRDTEAFF.

The V gene is TRBV5-1, the J gene TRBJ2-7, with D uncertain. The CDR3 covers 12 residues. Trimming stripped 3 bases from V and 6 bases from J, with 10 bases between. The germline V gene has CDR1 SGHRS and CDR2 YFSETQ. CDR3 nucleotides: TGCGCCAGCAGCTCCGGGTATCGCGAGCAGTACTTC. This sequence encodes CASSSGYREQYF. The full variable domain, completed using reference TRBV5-1 and TRBJ2-7, is KAGVTQTPRYLIKTRGQQVTLSCSPISGHRSVSWYQQTPGQGLQFLFEYFSETQRNKGNFPGRFSGRQFSNSRSEMNVSTLELGDSALYLCASSSGYREQYFGPGTRLTVT.